This T cell receptor beta chain came from a study of T cell repertoires in cytomegalovirus infection. In the study overall: Alongside well-studied HLA-B-restricted CMV epitopes, recently identified HLA-C-restricted CMV epitopes were also used. Public signatures in TCR beta pointed to CMV infection and matching HLA type. Study conclusions and caveats: Using cumulative public TCR beta family frequency, the authors identified those who carried CMV together with the relevant HLA. In two of eight donors, the top clonotype was HLA-C-restricted CMV-specific.

Per the germline V gene, CDR1 is KGHDR and CDR2 is SFDVKD. The CDR3 extends over 17 amino acids. The V segment lost 6 bases and the J segment 0 bases; nucleotides outside the gene matches: 8. TCRdb reanalysed the reads using MiXCR and keeps one entry per CDR3 protein. The sample holds 570,000 or so distinct CDR3 sequences, 40% seen once. This clonotype occurred a few times. Its antigen is undetermined. The J gene is TRBJ2-2, the V gene TRBV24-1; 8 positions match TRBD1. The TCR was taken from a human donor in good health (CMV status not recorded). Some clones in this sample may be carry-over from other donors' samples. This material consisted of cultured PBMCs, taken from culture after CMV antigen stimulation. CDR3 nucleotides: TGTGCCACCAGTCCAGGGGGCTGGGTTGCGAACACCGGGGAGCTGTTTTTT. Protein product: CATSPGGWVANTGELFF.